This is a list of T cell receptor beta chains from one sample in a study of tumor-infiltrating lymphocytes in primary liver carcinoma. Using its own MiXCR run on the multiplex PCR reads, TCRdb lists one record per CDR3 protein. The sample yields roughly 100,000 distinct CDR3 sequences, around three quarters seen once. Sequenced sample: liver tumor tissue from sampling region 5. Receptor source: an older woman with primary liver carcinoma and hepatitis B virus infection. The CDR3 runs from the conserved cysteine through the conserved F or W. A D gene is named only where the DNA matches it firmly. Size values are once, few and many counts, or a class for expanded clones, and some rows have none.

.	TRBV10-3	TRBJ1-1	.	TGTGCCATCAGAGAGTCGAATAGGAGCACTGAAGCTTTCTTT	CAIRESNRSTEAFF
TRBD2	TRBV29-1	TRBJ2-3	few	TGCAGCGTTAAGGGAGGGGCGGGACCCACAGATACGCTGTACTTT	CSVKGGAGPTDTLYF
TRBD2	TRBV4-1	TRBJ2-1	.	TGCGCCAGCAGCCTCGGAGTGGGTCTAGCGGGAGTTGATGAGCAGACCTTC	CASSLGVGLAGVDEQTF
.	TRBV11-3	TRBJ2-1	.	TGTGTCAGCAGCTCACAGGGGGTAGCGGGATACAATGAGCGGTTCTTC	CVSSSQGVAGYNERFF
.	TRBV10-3	TRBJ1-5	.	TGTGTCACCCAGTCCCAGGACGCTAGCAATCAGCCCCAGCATTTT	CVTQSQDASNQPQHF
.	TRBV6-6	TRBJ1-2	.	TGTGCCAGCACTTACTCGAGTGGCGGAACTGGTTATGGCTACACCTTC	CASTYSSGGTGYGYTF
TRBD2	TRBV6-5	TRBJ2-3	.	TGTGCTAGCGGTTACCAGCCTGGACTAGCGGGAGCCGTAGATACGCAGTATTTC	CASGYQPGLAGAVDTQYF
.	TRBV11-2	TRBJ2-5	.	TGTGCCAGCAGCTTGGTGGGGGAGGAGACCCAGTACTTT	CASSLVGEETQYF
.	TRBV4-1	TRBJ1-5	.	TGCGCCAGCAGCCGATTTGGGGGAAGGGATAGCTATCAGCCCCAGCATTTT	CASSRFGGRDSYQPQHF
.	TRBV11-3	TRBJ2-2	.	TGTGCCAGCAGCTTATCTCATGGGGGTAATCGCGCCAGGGAGCTGTTTTTT	CASSLSHGGNRARELFF
TRBD1	TRBV20-1	TRBJ2-6	few	TGCAGTGCCGGGCCGGGACAGGGGGCTTCTGGGGCCAACGTCCTGACTTTC	CSAGPGQGASGANVLTF
.	TRBV6-1	TRBJ2-5	.	TGTGCCAACAGTGACCCGACTAGGGTTTACAAAGAGACCCAGTACTTC	CANSDPTRVYKETQYF
.	TRBV7-8	TRBJ2-1	once	TGTGCCAACAGCACCAGACTAGTATCGGTCAATGAGCAGTTCTTC	CANSTRLVSVNEQFF
.	TRBV28	TRBJ2-7	many	TGTGCCAGCAGTTTATCGCAGGGACGGAACGAGCAGTACTTC	CASSLSQGRNEQYF
.	TRBV6-6	TRBJ2-7	.	TGTACCAGCCACATTGGGGGGCTCGAGCAGTGCTTC	CTSHIGGLEQCF
.	TRBV4-2	TRBJ2-5	once	TGTGCCAGCAGCTATGACGGAGGTACAGAAGAGACCCAGTACTTT	CASSYDGGTEETQYF